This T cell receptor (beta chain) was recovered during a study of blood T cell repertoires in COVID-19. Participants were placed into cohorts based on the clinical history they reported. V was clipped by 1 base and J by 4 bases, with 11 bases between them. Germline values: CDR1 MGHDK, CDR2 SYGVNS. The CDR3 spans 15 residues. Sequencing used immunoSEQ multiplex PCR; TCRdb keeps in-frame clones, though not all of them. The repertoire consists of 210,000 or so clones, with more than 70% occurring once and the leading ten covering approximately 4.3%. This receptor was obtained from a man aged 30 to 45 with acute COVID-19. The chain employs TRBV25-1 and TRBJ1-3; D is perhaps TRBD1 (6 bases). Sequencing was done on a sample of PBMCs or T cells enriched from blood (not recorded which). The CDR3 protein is CASSEFGGPGNTIYF. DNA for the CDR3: TGTGCCAGCAGTGAATTCGGGGGGCCCGGAAACACCATATATTTT.